These 23 T cell receptor beta chains originate from one sample sequenced in a study of T cells in Graves' hyperthyroidism and ophthalmopathy. The source material, RNA transcripts, was used to amplify TCR beta CDR3 regions. RT-PCR in the first round (using the HTBI primer set) targeted the TCR CDR3. TCRdb itself ran the multiplex PCR reads through MiXCR, one entry per CDR3 protein. The repertoire holds approximately 690,000 distinct CDR3 sequences, roughly 14% seen once, with about an eighth in the top ten. Sequenced material: blood. The receptor source for this set is a woman aged 45-60 years with Graves' ophthalmopathy.

The sample holds a few counts of this clonotype. The gene calls are TRBV7-9 and TRBJ2-2; possibly TRBD1 for D (6 bases). The CDR3 length is 15 residues. From germline, CDR1 is SEHNR and CDR2 FQNEAQ (reference sequence). The V and J ends lost 6 bases and 2 bases respectively, with 13 bases between them. CDR3 region: CASSQGQKNTGELFF. CDR3 nucleotides: TGTGCCAGCAGTCAGGGACAAAAAAACACCGGGGAGCTGTTTTTT.

Comment on this clonotype: Just one base apart from a much larger clone, this may be a read error. The rearrangement joins TRBV10-3 to TRBJ2-2, with 8 positions matching TRBD2. Trimming took 3 bases from V and 5 from J; bases not matched to a gene: 5. The germline V gene has CDR1 ENHRY and CDR2 SYGVKD. This CDR3 spans 15 amino acids. DNA for the CDR3: TGTGCCATCAGTGAAGGGGCTAGCGGGACCGGGGAGCTGTTTTTT. Protein sequence: CAISEGASGTGELFF.

This clonotype was seen a few times. This chain joins TRBV20-1 and TRBJ2-1; D is possibly TRBD1 or TRBD2 (6 bases each). Between the trimmed V and J ends, which lost 6 bases and 7 bases, there was a span of 16 bases. This CDR3 has 13 amino acids. CDR1 is DFQATT, CDR2 SNEGSKA, per germline (reference sequence). The CDR3 sequence is CSAGGPAGNEQFF. The DNA of the CDR3 is TGCAGTGCCGGGGGCCCCGCGGGGAATGAGCAGTTCTTC.

This clonotype occurred many times. The chain joins TRBV7-9 to TRBJ2-1; 8 bases line up with TRBD2. The trim removed 5 bases at V and 1 base at J, leaving 1 base unmatched. CDR1 is SEHNR, CDR2 FQNEAQ, per germline (reference sequence). The CDR3 is 14 amino acids. The CDR3, as DNA: TGTGCCAGCAGCGAGCGGGAGTCCTACAATGAGCAGTTCTTC. Amino acids: CASSERESYNEQFF.

This clonotype occurred a few times. The chain carries TRBV9 and TRBJ1-2; no definite D call. CDR1 and CDR2 (germline): SGDLS, YYNGEE. The CDR3 covers 12 residues. The V and J ends lost 1 base and 2 bases respectively, with 3 bases between them. The CDR3 bases are TGTGCCAGCAGCGTATACAACTATGGCTACACCTTC. Amino acids: CASSVYNYGYTF.

This sequence joins TRBV30 and TRBJ1-2; no clear D gene. This CDR3 contains 13 residues. CDR1 is GTSNPN, CDR2 SVGIG, per germline (reference sequence). Trimming cost V 0 bases and J 5 bases, with 10 bases left between them. The CDR3 bases are TGTGCCTGGAGTGTAGAAGCCGCATATGGCTACACCTTC. This sequence encodes CAWSVEAAYGYTF.

Many counts were recorded for this clonotype. The V gene is TRBV12-3 or TRBV12-4, the J gene TRBJ2-2; D remains ambiguous. V dropped 3 bases and J dropped 5 bases, with 7 bases sitting between them. CDR3 size: 13 residues. In DNA form, the CDR3 reads TGTGCCAGCAGTTTTTTTAGGACCGGGGAGCTGTTTTTT. This sequence encodes CASSFFRTGELFF.

This clonotype was picked up many times. The CDR3 spells CASGLGLARSTDTQYF. CDR3 coding DNA: TGTGCTAGTGGTTTAGGACTAGCGAGAAGCACAGATACGCAGTATTTT. The chain recombines TRBV12-5 with TRBJ2-3; 9 bases agree with TRBD2. Trimming removed 3 bases from V and 0 bases from J; junction bases left unmatched: 4. The germline V gene has CDR1 LGHNT and CDR2 FRNRAP. The CDR3 totals 16 residues.

This clonotype has just a few counts. The rearrangement joins TRBV7-8 to TRBJ1-3, with D unclear. There are 17 residues in the CDR3. V was shortened by 0 bases and J by 0 bases, with 12 bases between the two germline ends. Germline loops: CDR1 SGHVS, CDR2 FQNEAQ. This CDR3 reads CASSLAGPARSGNTIYF. CDR3 sequence (DNA): TGTGCCAGCAGCTTAGCGGGCCCAGCCCGCTCTGGAAACACCATATATTTT.

In this sample, this clonotype turned up a few times. The V gene is TRBV4-3, the J gene TRBJ2-7; TRBD2 agrees at 7 bases. The CDR3 sequence is 17 residues long. CDR1 is LGHNA, CDR2 YSLEER, per germline. V was clipped by 0 bases and J by 2 bases; unmatched bases: 10. The CDR3 is CASSQDSLANTPYEQYF. For the CDR3, the DNA is TGCGCCAGCAGCCAAGACTCACTAGCGAACACCCCCTACGAGCAGTACTTC.

This clonotype has a count of ten or more. The chain joins TRBV2 to TRBJ2-1; D could derive from TRBD1 or TRBD2 (6 bases each). V gave up 8 bases and J gave up 4 bases, with 30 bases separating them. This CDR3 region has 19 residues. Germline V gene lookup returns CDR1 SNHLY and CDR2 FYNNEI. The CDR3 sequence: CASLRTGGHRTSRYNEQFF. Here the CDR3 DNA reads TGTGCCAGCCTACGGACTGGGGGGCACAGGACCAGCCGGTACAATGAGCAGTTCTTC.

This clonotype was seen repeatedly, ten times or more. The chain links TRBV6-6 to TRBJ2-1; 10 nucleotides match TRBD2. The CDR3 extends over 15 amino acids. The J segment lost 9 bases and the V segment lost 0 bases, leaving 5 bases of the junction unmatched. Germline V gene sequence: CDR1 MNHNY, CDR2 SVGAGI (reference sequence). The CDR3 DNA reads TGTGCCAGCAGTTACTCCCCTAGCGGGAGCGGTGAGCAGTTCTTC. Its protein product is CASSYSPSGSGEQFF.

The CDR3 loop is CASSKRGYGYTF. DNA for the CDR3: TGTGCCAGTAGTAAGCGGGGCTATGGCTACACCTTC. The chain is built from TRBV19 and TRBJ1-2; D is undetermined. Germline CDR1 is LNHDA and CDR2 is SQIVND (reference sequence). Trimming left V 4 bases short and J 4 bases short, with 7 bases between. The CDR3 loop spans 12 amino acids.

This clonotype was counted at least ten times. This sequence joins TRBV3-1 and TRBJ1-1; TRBD1 might be the D (5 bases). The CDR3 sequence is 14 residues long. Germline CDR1 is LGHDT and CDR2 is YNNKEL (reference sequence). V shed 1 base and J shed 4 bases, with 10 bases lying between them. CDR3 amino acids: CASSQAGWATEAFF. In DNA form, the CDR3 reads TGTGCCAGCAGCCAAGCAGGGTGGGCCACTGAAGCTTTCTTT.

This clonotype was recorded at least ten times. The rearrangement links TRBV12-3 or TRBV12-4 to TRBJ2-7, with 10 nucleotides matching TRBD1. The J segment lost 4 bases and the V segment lost 5 bases, leaving 5 bases of the junction unmatched. The CDR3 has 14 amino acids. DNA for the CDR3: TGTGCCAGCAGTATGGGACAGGGGTTGTACGAGCAGTACTTC. Residues: CASSMGQGLYEQYF.

This clonotype showed up many times. This chain joins TRBV27 and TRBJ1-1; 12 positions match TRBD1. CDR3 length equals 16 residues. The trim removed 5 bases at V and 1 base at J, leaving 5 bases unmatched. Germline CDR1 reads MNHEY; CDR2 reads SMNVEV (reference sequence). The CDR3 spells CASSPGQGAGNTEAFF. In DNA form, the CDR3 reads TGTGCCAGCAGTCCGGGACAGGGGGCCGGGAACACTGAAGCTTTCTTT.

This clonotype has at least ten counts. The genes are TRBV7-9 and TRBJ2-7; the match to TRBD2 covers 10 bases. There are 15 residues in the CDR3. Trimming took 2 bases from V and 3 from J; bases not matched to a gene: 4. Germline CDR1 and CDR2: SEHNR and FQNEAQ (reference sequence). The CDR3 spells CASSLPASGSYEQYF. The CDR3, as DNA: TGTGCCAGCAGCTTACCGGCTAGCGGGAGCTACGAGCAGTACTTC. Complete variable domain (other parts from reference TRBV7-9 and TRBJ2-7): DTGVSQNPRHKITKRGQNVTFRCDPISEHNRLYWYRQTLGQGPEFLTYFQNEAQLEKSRLLSDRFSAERPKGSFSTLEIQRTEQGDSAMYLCASSLPASGSYEQYFGPGTRLTVT.

This clonotype occurred many times. V and J are TRBV7-3 and TRBJ2-1; 10 bases match TRBD2. Trimming took 4 bases from V and 10 from J; bases not matched to a gene: 7. This CDR3 comprises 14 residues. Germline CDR1 is SGHTA and CDR2 is FQGTGA. The CDR3 loop reads CASSSSPTSGEQFF. The DNA of the CDR3 is TGTGCCAGCAGCTCATCCCCGACTAGCGGGGAGCAGTTCTTC.

This clonotype was counted a few times. This sequence joins TRBV4-1 and TRBJ1-5, with TRBD1 matching 7 bases. CDR1 and CDR2 from the germline V gene are MGHRA and YSYEKL. The CDR3 consists of 16 residues. After removal of 2 bases from V and 5 bases from J, the junction contained 9 bases not matched to a gene. The CDR3 DNA reads TGCGCCAGCAGCCAACATGGGACAGTTAAAGATCAGCCCCAGCATTTT. It encodes CASSQHGTVKDQPQHF.

This clonotype was observed many times. The V gene is TRBV3-1, the J gene TRBJ1-1, with D unresolved. Trimming stripped 0 bases from V and 7 bases from J, with 9 bases between. Germline CDR1 is LGHDT and CDR2 is YNNKEL (reference sequence). The CDR3 extends over 13 amino acids. The CDR3 coding sequence is TGTGCCAGCAGCCAAGATCTCGGTGTTGAAGCTTTCTTT. This codes for CASSQDLGVEAFF.

Many counts were recorded for this clonotype. The chain links TRBV5-1 to TRBJ2-1; 8 nucleotides match TRBD2. CDR3 size: 14 residues. J lost 7 bases, V lost 6 bases, and 9 bases had no gene match. CDR1 and CDR2 from the germline V gene are SGHRS and YFSETQ. CDR3 region: CASTRGGVGNEQFF. The CDR3 bases are TGCGCCAGCACCCGGGGGGGAGTCGGTAATGAGCAGTTCTTC. Full variable domain (outside the CDR3, taken from reference TRBV5-1 and TRBJ2-1): KAGVTQTPRYLIKTRGQQVTLSCSPISGHRSVSWYQQTPGQGLQFLFEYFSETQRNKGNFPGRFSGRQFSNSRSEMNVSTLELGDSALYLCASTRGGVGNEQFFGPGTRLTVL.

This clonotype was seen repeatedly, ten times or more. The chain uses TRBV7-2 and TRBJ1-3; possibly TRBD1 for D (6 bases). CDR1 is SGHTA, CDR2 FQGNSA, per germline. V was cut by 8 bases and J by 1 base, with 15 bases left in between. This CDR3 has 15 amino acids. The CDR3 DNA sequence: TGTGCCAGCGGGCTTGGGGGCAAATCTGGAAACACCATATATTTT. Translating gives CASGLGGKSGNTIYF.

This clonotype was observed at least ten times. The chain recombines TRBV20-1 with TRBJ2-7, with 9 nucleotides matching TRBD1. CDR1 is DFQATT, CDR2 SNEGSKA, per germline (reference sequence). This CDR3 region has 12 residues. Trimming removed 6 bases from V and 2 bases from J; junction bases left unmatched: 2. The CDR3 reads CSARTGAYEQYF. CDR3 nucleotides: TGCAGTGCAAGGACAGGGGCCTACGAGCAGTACTTC.